A selection of T cell receptor beta chains follows, all from one sample in a study of radiotherapy plus CTLA-4 blockade in lung cancer. Repertoires were generated with immunoSEQ multiplex PCR, while TCRdb's copy carries only in-frame clones and drops some. The profile shows about 15,000 clones, about 70% of them singletons. This sample comprised peripheral blood, obtained from a patient treated with radiotherapy plus ipilimumab. These receptors all come from a human donor with non-small cell lung cancer whose response to radiotherapy plus ipilimumab could not be evaluated. Each CDR3 is given without its conserved first and last residue. Each record gives: CDR3 protein, J gene, V gene.

ASSQYPYSYEQY	TRBJ2-7	TRBV14
ASSLQPPGGRDTQY	TRBJ2-3	TRBV4-1
ASSLDRANGGAF	TRBJ1-1	TRBV6-5
ASSLGAREMNTGELF	TRBJ2-2	TRBV7-6
ASSVGGDTRNQPQH	TRBJ1-5	TRBV9
AWSDNREAF	TRBJ1-1	TRBV30
SVSQGVYGYEAF	TRBJ1-1	TRBV29-1
ASSYRANSDTQY	TRBJ2-3	TRBV5-6
ASSSALGHTEAF	TRBJ1-1	TRBV5-1
ASSLGTGMASNEKLF	TRBJ1-4	TRBV5-1
AWRGLATDTQY	TRBJ2-3	TRBV30
ASSLRDSVASGGAVEQF	TRBJ2-1	TRBV4-1
ASRRTGGDTQY	TRBJ2-3	TRBV5-6
AWSLGVTTNEKLF	TRBJ1-4	TRBV30
ASSPTGGNTEAF	TRBJ1-1	TRBV2
ASSFIPPSAGGTDTQY	TRBJ2-3	TRBV5-1
ASSLFGIGANVLT	TRBJ2-6	TRBV27
AWTRGTGYRQF	TRBJ2-1	TRBV30
ASSSGQDEKLF	TRBJ1-4	TRBV19
ASSPGTANQPQH	TRBJ1-5	TRBV7-9
ASSSGQGYSPLH	TRBJ1-6	TRBV7-8
ASSLGETIGGYT	TRBJ1-2	TRBV5-6
ASSSSGQGAGYT	TRBJ1-2	TRBV2
ASSSLFRATEAF	TRBJ1-1	TRBV13
SVVGRGADYGYT	TRBJ1-2	TRBV29-1
ASSSGTGANSPLH	TRBJ1-6	TRBV6-5
ATSSSRGTEAF	TRBJ1-1	TRBV15
ASSPGTSEAF	TRBJ1-1	TRBV18
ASSSLDRVGGYT	TRBJ1-2	TRBV18
ASSPGTRDTGELF	TRBJ2-2	TRBV2
ASSLDRGSFYGYT	TRBJ1-2	TRBV11-1
ASRRYTEAF	TRBJ1-1	TRBV28
ASSVGEGSSYEQY	TRBJ2-7	TRBV9
AWSVGGPGGYT	TRBJ1-2	TRBV30
ASSRGGGEKLF	TRBJ1-4	TRBV6-5
ASSSPGSNTIY	TRBJ1-3	TRBV5-1
ASSPRGDSMNTEAF	TRBJ1-1	TRBV9
ASSPAAQTGELF	TRBJ2-2	TRBV5-1
ASSDRDRGSYSNQPQH	TRBJ1-5	TRBV6-1
ASSQGAGYGYT	TRBJ1-2	TRBV25-1
ASSVLGGTGFNEQF	TRBJ2-1	TRBV9
ASSAGGLGSEQF	TRBJ2-1	TRBV9
ASSLDSPSTDTQY	TRBJ2-3	TRBV18
AIQGAGTEAF	TRBJ1-1	TRBV6-5
ASSLDRDMDDYGYT	TRBJ1-2	TRBV5-1
ASRGTLNTEAF	TRBJ1-1	TRBV2
SVGQGADYGYT	TRBJ1-2	TRBV29-1
ASSPDASGGPTGELF	TRBJ2-2	TRBV4-3
ASSDDSLEAF	TRBJ1-1	TRBV10-2
ASIWDRGVIGRGYT	TRBJ1-2	TRBV2